The clone carrying this TCR beta chain was counted between two and nine times. Its antigen is undetermined. This sample is part of a study of T cells in Graves' hyperthyroidism and ophthalmopathy. General observations from the study: Ophthalmopathy was predicted by the model a median of roughly 6.6 months ahead of onset. In the blood, most expanded thyroid clonotypes above 0.001 appeared as well.

Patients with ophthalmopathy all had a Clinical Activity Score of at least 3, a NOSPECS grade of at least 4 and duration under 3 months. Those patients with uncontrolled infection, other autoimmune disease, pregnancy or lactation were excluded. The TCR beta CDR3 regions underwent amplification using RNA transcripts as the source. HTBI primers were used for first-round RT-PCR of the TCR CDR3. TCRdb itself ran the multiplex PCR reads through MiXCR, one entry per CDR3 protein. The table shows 450,000 to 600,000 distinct CDR3 sequences, with roughly 21% occurring only once. V gave up 2 bases and J gave up 0 bases, with 8 bases separating them. CDR1 is MNHEY and CDR2 is SVGEGT in the germline V gene. This CDR3 has 15 amino acids.

This rearrangement joins TRBV6-2 or TRBV6-3 to TRBJ2-1; D gene ambiguous. Sample: blood. The TCR was taken from a middle-aged man with Graves' ophthalmopathy. The CDR3 is CASSYGRVSYNEQFF. The CDR3 DNA follows: TGTGCCAGCAGTTACGGTCGAGTCTCCTACAATGAGCAGTTCTTC.